This TCR beta chain originates from a study of T-cell reconstitution after alpha-beta-depleted transplantation in children. Study-level findings and limits: T cells produced anew were the main source of T-cell counts and diversity one year after transplant.

Unique molecular identifiers were used in preparing the TCRbeta library. TCRdb recomputed calls from the PCR reads with MiXCR, one row per CDR3 protein. Here the sample spans a few hundred thousand distinct CDR3 sequences, roughly a tenth being singletons. Germline V gene sequence: CDR1 PRHDT, CDR2 FYEKMQ (reference sequence). There are 14 residues in the CDR3. The V and J ends lost 4 bases and 1 base respectively, with 11 bases between them. This clonotype was observed at least ten times. What it recognizes is unknown. The chain employs TRBV13 and TRBJ2-7, with TRBD2 as a possible D gene (6 bases). The TCR originated in a boy in the first two years of life with acute myeloid leukemia, due to receive a stem cell transplant. The input for sequencing was PBMCs, taken before TCRalphabeta/CD19-depleted stem cell transplant. DNA for the CDR3: TGTGCCAGCAGCTGGGGACTCAAATCCTACGAGCAGTACTTC. Protein: CASSWGLKSYEQYF.